Given below is one T cell receptor (beta chain) in context. Its antigen is undetermined. This entry belongs to a study of shared clonotypes between healthy human individuals. CD45RO-negative CD8 cells positively selected for CCR7 made up the naive population, which excluded terminally differentiated effector memory CD45RA+ cells. The repertoire was sequenced with immunoSEQ multiplex PCR; TCRdb's copy has only in-frame clones and lacks some. The sample includes about 2 million clones, roughly 95% of them seen just once. The study's findings and limits: Clonotypes not shared had lower generation probabilities than those common to all four donors. Among four donors, roughly 5.4% of naive CD4 clonotypes were found in common.

CDR1 and CDR2 (germline): MDHEN, SYDVKM. Trimming shortened V by 5 bases and J by 2 bases, and 12 bases separated the two germline ends. This CDR3 has 14 amino acids. The chain couples TRBV28 to TRBJ1-2; D call uncertain. The sequenced sample was naive CD8+ T cells sorted from blood. The receptor was isolated from a man aged 18 to 30 in good health. CDR3 nucleotides: TGTGCCAGCAGTCCGGCAGGACGAAACTATGGCTACACCTTC. It is translated as CASSPAGRNYGYTF.